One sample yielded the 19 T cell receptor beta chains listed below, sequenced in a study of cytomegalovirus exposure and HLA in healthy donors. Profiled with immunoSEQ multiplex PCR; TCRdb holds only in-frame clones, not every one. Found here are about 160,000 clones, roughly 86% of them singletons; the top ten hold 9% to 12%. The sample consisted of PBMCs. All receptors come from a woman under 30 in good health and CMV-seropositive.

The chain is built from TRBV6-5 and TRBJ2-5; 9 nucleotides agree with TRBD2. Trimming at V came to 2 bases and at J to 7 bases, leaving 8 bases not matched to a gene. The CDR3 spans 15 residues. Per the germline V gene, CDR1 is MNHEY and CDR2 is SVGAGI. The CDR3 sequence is CASSYLSSGEWTQYF. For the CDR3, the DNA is TGTGCCAGCAGTTACCTTTCTAGCGGGGAATGGACCCAGTACTTC.

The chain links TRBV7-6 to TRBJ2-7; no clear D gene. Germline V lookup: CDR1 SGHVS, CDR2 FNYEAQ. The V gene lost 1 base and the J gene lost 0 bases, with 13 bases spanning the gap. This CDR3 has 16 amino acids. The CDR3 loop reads CASSLGATTSSYEQYF. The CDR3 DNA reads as TGTGCCAGCAGCTTAGGGGCAACAACCAGCTCCTACGAGCAGTACTTC.

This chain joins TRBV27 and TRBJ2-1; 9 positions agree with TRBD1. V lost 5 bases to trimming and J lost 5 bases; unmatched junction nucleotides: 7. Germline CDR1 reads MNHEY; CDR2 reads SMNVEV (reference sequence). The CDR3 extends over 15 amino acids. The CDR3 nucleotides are TGTGCCAGCAGTCTTGACAGGGGGAGTCACAATGAGCAGTTCTTC. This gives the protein CASSLDRGSHNEQFF.

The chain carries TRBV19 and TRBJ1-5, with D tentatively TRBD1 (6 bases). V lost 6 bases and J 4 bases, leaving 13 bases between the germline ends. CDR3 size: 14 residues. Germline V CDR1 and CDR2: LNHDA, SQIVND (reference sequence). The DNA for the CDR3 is TGTGCCAGTAGCCCCGACAGGCATAATCAGCCCCAGCATTTT. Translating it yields CASSPDRHNQPQHF.

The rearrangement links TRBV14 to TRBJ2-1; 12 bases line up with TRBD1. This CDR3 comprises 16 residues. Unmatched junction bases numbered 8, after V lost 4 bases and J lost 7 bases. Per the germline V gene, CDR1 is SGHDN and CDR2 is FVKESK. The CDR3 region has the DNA TGTGCCAGCAGCCTATCCGGGACAGGGGGCCTAAATGAGCAGTTCTTC. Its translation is CASSLSGTGGLNEQFF.

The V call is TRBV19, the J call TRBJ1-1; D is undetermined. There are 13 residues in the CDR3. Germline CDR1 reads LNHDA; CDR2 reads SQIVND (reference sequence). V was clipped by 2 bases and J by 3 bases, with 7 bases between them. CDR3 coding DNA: TGTGCCAGTAGTATAATTATATACACTGAAGCTTTCTTT. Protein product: CASSIIIYTEAFF. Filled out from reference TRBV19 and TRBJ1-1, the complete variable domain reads DGGITQSPKYLFRKEGQNVTLSCEQNLNHDAMYWYRQDPGQGLRLIYYSQIVNDFQKGDIAEGYSVSREKKESFPLTVTSAQKNPTAFYLCASSIIIYTEAFFGQGTRLTVV.

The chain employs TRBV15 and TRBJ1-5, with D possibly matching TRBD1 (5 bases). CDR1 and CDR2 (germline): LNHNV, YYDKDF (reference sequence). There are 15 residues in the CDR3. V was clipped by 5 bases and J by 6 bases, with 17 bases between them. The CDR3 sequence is CATSDGDFPGQPQHF. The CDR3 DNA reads TGTGCCACCAGCGACGGGGACTTCCCTGGTCAGCCCCAGCATTTT.

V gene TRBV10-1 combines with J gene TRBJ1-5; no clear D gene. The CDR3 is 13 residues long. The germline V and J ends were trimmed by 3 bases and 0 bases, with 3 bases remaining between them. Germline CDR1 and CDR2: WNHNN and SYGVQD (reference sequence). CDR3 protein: CASSEYSNQPQHF. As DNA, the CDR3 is TGCGCCAGCAGTGAATATAGCAATCAGCCCCAGCATTTT.

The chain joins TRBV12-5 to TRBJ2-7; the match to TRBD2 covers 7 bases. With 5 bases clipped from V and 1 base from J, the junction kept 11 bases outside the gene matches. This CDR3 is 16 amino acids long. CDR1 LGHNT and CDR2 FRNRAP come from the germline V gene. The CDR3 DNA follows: TGTGCTAGTGGTAACGATGGAGCGGGATGGTCCTACGAGCAGTACTTC. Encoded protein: CASGNDGAGWSYEQYF. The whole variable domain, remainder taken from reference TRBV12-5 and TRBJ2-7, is DARVTQTPRHKVTEMGQEVTMRCQPILGHNTVFWYRQTMMQGLELLAYFRNRAPLDDSGMPKDRFSAEMPDATLATLKIQPSEPRDSAVYFCASGNDGAGWSYEQYFGPGTRLTVT.

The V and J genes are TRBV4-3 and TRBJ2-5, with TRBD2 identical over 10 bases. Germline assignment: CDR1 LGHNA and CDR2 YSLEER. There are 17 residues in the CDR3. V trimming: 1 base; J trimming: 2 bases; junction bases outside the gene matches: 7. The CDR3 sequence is CASSQGASGSRQETQYF. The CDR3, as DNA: TGCGCCAGCAGCCAAGGGGCTAGCGGGAGCCGGCAAGAGACCCAGTACTTC.

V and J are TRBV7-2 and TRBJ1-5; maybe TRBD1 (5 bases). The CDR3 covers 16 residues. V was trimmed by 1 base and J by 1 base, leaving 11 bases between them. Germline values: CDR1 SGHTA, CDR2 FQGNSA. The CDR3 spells CASSLEGGTSNQPQHF. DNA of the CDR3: TGTGCCAGCAGCTTAGAGGGAGGGACGAGCAATCAGCCCCAGCATTTT. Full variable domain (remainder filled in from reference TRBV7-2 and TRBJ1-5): GAGVSQSPSNKVTEKGKDVELRCDPISGHTALYWYRQSLGQGLEFLIYFQGNSAPDKSGLPSDRFSAERTGGSVSTLTIQRTQQEDSAVYLCASSLEGGTSNQPQHFGDGTRLSIL.

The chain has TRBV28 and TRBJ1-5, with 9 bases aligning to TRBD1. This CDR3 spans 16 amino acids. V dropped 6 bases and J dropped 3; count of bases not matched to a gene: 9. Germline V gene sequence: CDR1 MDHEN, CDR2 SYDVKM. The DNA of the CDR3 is TGTGCCAGCAGCGGTAGACAGGGGGGATTCAATCAGCCCCAGCATTTT. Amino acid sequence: CASSGRQGGFNQPQHF.

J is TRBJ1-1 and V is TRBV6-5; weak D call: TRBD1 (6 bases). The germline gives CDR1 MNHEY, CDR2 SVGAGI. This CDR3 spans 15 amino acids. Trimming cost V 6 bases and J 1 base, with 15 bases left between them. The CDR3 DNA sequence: TGTGCCAGCAGGCCGGGGTCCAGGGGGAACACTGAAGCTTTCTTT. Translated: CASRPGSRGNTEAFF.

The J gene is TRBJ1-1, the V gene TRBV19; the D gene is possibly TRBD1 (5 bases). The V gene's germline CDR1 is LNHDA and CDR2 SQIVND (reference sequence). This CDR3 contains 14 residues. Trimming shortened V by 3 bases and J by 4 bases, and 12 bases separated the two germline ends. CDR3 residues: CASSIGGGTTEAFF. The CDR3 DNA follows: TGTGCCAGTAGTATTGGGGGGGGTACCACTGAAGCTTTCTTT.

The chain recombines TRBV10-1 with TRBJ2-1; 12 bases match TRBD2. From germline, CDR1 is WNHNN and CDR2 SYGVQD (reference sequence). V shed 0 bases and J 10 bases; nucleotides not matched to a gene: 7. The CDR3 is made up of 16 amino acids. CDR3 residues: CASSESLAGGPEEQFF. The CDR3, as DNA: TGCGCCAGCAGTGAGTCGCTAGCGGGAGGGCCTGAAGAGCAGTTCTTC.

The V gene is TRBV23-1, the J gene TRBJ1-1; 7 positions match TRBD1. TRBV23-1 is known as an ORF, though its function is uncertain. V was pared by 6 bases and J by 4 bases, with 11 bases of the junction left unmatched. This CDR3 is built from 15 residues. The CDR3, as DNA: TGCGCCAGCAGGTACCCAGGGGGAGGTTGCACTGAAGCTTTCTTT. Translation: CASRYPGGGCTEAFF.

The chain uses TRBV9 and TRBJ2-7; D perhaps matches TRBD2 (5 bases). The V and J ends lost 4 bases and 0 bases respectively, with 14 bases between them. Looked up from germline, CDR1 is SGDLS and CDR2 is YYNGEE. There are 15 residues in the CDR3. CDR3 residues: CASSYEEASSYEQYF. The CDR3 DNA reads TGTGCCAGCAGCTACGAGGAGGCTAGCTCCTACGAGCAGTACTTC. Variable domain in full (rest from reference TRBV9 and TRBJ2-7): DSGVTQTPKHLITATGQRVTLRCSPRSGDLSVYWYQQSLDQGLQFLIQYYNGEERAKGNILERFSAQQFPDLHSELNLSSLELGDSALYFCASSYEEASSYEQYFGPGTRLTVT.

The CDR3 reads CASSFAQETQYF. The DNA for the CDR3 is TGTGCCAGCAGCTTTGCTCAGGAGACCCAGTACTTC. This rearrangement joins TRBV7-9 to TRBJ2-5, with no clear D. This CDR3 is built from 12 residues. Trimming removed 3 bases at V and 5 bases at J, with 7 bases between. Germline V CDR1 and CDR2: SEHNR, FQNEAQ (reference sequence).

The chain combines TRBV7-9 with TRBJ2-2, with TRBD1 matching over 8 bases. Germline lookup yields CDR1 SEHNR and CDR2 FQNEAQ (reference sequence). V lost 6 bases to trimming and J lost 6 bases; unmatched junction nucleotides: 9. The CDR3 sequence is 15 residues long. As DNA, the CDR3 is TGTGCCAGCAGTTCGACAGGGGTAACACCCGGGGAGCTGTTTTTT. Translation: CASSSTGVTPGELFF.